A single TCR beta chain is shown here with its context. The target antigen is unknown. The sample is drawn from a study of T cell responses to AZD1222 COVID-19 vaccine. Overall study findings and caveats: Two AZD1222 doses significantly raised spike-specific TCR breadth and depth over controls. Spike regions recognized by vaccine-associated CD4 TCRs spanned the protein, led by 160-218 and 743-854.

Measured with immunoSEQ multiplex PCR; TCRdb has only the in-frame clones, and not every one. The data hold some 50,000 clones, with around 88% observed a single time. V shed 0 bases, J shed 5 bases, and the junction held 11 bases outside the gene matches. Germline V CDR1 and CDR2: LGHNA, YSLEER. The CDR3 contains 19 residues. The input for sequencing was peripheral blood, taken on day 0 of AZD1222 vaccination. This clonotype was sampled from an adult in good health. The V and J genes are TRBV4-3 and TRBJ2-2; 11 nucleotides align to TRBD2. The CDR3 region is CASSQDGLGVAGGTGELFF. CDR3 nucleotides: TGCGCCAGCAGCCAAGATGGGTTGGGTGTAGCGGGAGGGACCGGGGAGCTGTTTTTT.